This note documents a single TCR beta chain sequence. The antigen is not known. These data belong to a study of T cells in Graves' hyperthyroidism and ophthalmopathy. TCR beta CDR3 regions were amplified from RNA transcripts. A first-round RT-PCR of the TCR CDR3 used the HTBI primer set. TCRdb re-derived calls from the multiplex PCR reads in MiXCR, one entry per CDR3 protein. The sample records 550,000 to 700,000 distinct CDR3 sequences, roughly 46% being singletons. Study-wide results and caveats: A 13 V-J model separated ophthalmopathy from stable hyperthyroidism.

Researchers barred patients who had uncontrolled infection, other autoimmune disease, pregnancy or lactation. The diagnoses drew upon clinical symptoms, serum thyroxine and TRAb, thyroid ultrasound and orbital computed tomography. The clonotype was recovered from an adult woman with Graves' disease, either hyperthyroidism or ophthalmopathy (not recorded which). The sequenced sample consisted of peripheral blood or thyroid tissue (not recorded which).

The CDR3 region has the DNA TGCAGTGCTCCGACAGGGGACAATCAGCCCCAGCATTTT. It encodes CSAPTGDNQPQHF. This chain uses TRBV20-1 with TRBJ1-5, with 8 positions matching TRBD1. Trimming cost V 5 bases and J 3 bases; bases outside gene matches: 3. CDR1 is DFQATT, CDR2 SNEGSKA, per germline (reference sequence). The CDR3 is made up of 13 amino acids.